This T cell receptor beta chain was sequenced in a study of vaccination and CD4 T cells after COVID-19. Study details: Investigators drew the post-COVID samples a median roughly 98 days after diagnosis, with a range of 35 to 161.

Each CDR3 protein gets one entry after TCRdb re-called the PCR reads with MiXCR. Among about 24,000 distinct CDR3 sequences listed, under 65% were seen once. The ends lost 5 bases at V and 5 bases at J; junction bases unmatched: 8. Germline CDR1 is SGHTA and CDR2 is FQGNSA. This CDR3 is 16 amino acids long. General study points: Within convalescent individuals, 304 out of 307 vaccine-specific clones proved to be spike mono-reactive. The study found that a median about 88% of reactive clones in convalescent patients appeared only post-vaccination.

With regard to this clonotype: Its antigen is unidentified.

The rearrangement links TRBV7-2 to TRBJ2-7; 14 bases agree with TRBD2. The clonotype comes from a human donor who had recovered from COVID-19. The sample was CD4+ T cells from blood, taken before SARS-CoV-2 vaccination. The CDR3, as DNA: TGTGCCAGCAGCCAAGGCCGACTAGCGGGGGGGAACGAGCAGTACTTC. Protein product: CASSQGRLAGGNEQYF.